This T cell receptor (beta chain) originates from a study of metastatic and nonmetastatic thyroid tumors. Study context: It was across blood and tumor or nodule tissue from malignant and benign thyroid patients that repertoires were compared. Findings of the study overall: Significantly higher TCR beta diversity was reportedly seen in malignant thyroid tumors than benign nodules, in blood and tumor.

This clone was observed many times. The antigen remains undetermined. Per the original methods: Between-group CDR3 differences, defined by clinicopathological status, yielded a distant-metastasis classifier for papillary thyroid cancer. MiXCR was used by TCRdb to re-call the PCR reads. Here the V and J calls rest on TCRdb's processing, not on the authors' analysis. The sample carries more than 25,000 clones, about a tenth recorded once. Among the patients, none had received any treatment before thyroid surgery. CDR3 length: 15 amino acids. The germline gives CDR1 DFQATT, CDR2 SNEGSKA (reference sequence). V was cut by 0 bases and J by 4 bases, with 16 bases left in between.

Sequences were obtained from blood. The gene calls are TRBV20-1 and TRBJ2-7, with D possibly matching TRBD2 (6 bases). The source of this sequence is a female donor with papillary thyroid cancer or a benign thyroid nodule (not recorded which). Some clones in this sample may be carry-over from other donors' samples. CDR3 in amino acids: CSARELGGTGYEQYF. In DNA form, the CDR3 reads TGCAGTGCTAGAGAACTGGGGGGTACGGGATACGAGCAGTACTTC.